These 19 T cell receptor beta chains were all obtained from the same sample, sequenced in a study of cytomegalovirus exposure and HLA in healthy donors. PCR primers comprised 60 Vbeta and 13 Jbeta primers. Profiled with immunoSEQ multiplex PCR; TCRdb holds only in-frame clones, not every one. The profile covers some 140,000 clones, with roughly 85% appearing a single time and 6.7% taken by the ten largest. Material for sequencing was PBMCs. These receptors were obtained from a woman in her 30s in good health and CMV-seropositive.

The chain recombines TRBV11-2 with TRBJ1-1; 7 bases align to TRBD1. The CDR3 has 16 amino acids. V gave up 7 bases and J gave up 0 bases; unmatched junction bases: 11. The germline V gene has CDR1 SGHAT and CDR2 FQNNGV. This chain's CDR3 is CASTYTGAVMNTEAFF. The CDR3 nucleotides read TGTGCCAGCACATACACAGGGGCCGTCATGAACACTGAAGCTTTCTTT.

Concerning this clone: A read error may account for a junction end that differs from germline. The CDR3 bases are TGTTCCAGCAGCCCGGGCGATACCGGACAGGGGCGGATCTACGAGCAGTACTTC. Protein: CSSSPGDTGQGRIYEQYF. The chain employs TRBV7-9 and TRBJ2-7; TRBD1 matches 9 bases. Germline lookup yields CDR1 SEHNR and CDR2 FQNEAQ (reference sequence). The CDR3 has 18 residues.

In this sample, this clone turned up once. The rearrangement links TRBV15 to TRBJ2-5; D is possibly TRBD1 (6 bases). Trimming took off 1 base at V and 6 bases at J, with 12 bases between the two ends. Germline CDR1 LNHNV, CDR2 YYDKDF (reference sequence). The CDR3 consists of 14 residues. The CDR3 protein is CATSRVVGGKTQYF. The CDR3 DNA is TGTGCCACCAGCAGAGTGGTAGGGGGAAAGACCCAGTACTTC.

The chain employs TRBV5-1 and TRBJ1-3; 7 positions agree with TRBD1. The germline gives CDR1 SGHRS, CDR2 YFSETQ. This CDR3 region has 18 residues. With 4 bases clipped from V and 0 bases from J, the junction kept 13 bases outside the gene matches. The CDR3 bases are TGCGCCAGCAGCCCGGAGACTTTACAGGGGACCTCTGGAAACACCATATATTTT. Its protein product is CASSPETLQGTSGNTIYF. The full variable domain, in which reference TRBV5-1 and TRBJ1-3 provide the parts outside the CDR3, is KAGVTQTPRYLIKTRGQQVTLSCSPISGHRSVSWYQQTPGQGLQFLFEYFSETQRNKGNFPGRFSGRQFSNSRSEMNVSTLELGDSALYLCASSPETLQGTSGNTIYFGEGSWLTVV.

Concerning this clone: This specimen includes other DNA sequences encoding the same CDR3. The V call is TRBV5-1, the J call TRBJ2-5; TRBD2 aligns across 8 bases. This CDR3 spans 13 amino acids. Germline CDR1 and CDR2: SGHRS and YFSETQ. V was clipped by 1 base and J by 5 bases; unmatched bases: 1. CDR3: CASSLPGGETQYF. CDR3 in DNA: TGCGCCAGCAGCTTGCCGGGAGGGGAGACCCAGTACTTC.

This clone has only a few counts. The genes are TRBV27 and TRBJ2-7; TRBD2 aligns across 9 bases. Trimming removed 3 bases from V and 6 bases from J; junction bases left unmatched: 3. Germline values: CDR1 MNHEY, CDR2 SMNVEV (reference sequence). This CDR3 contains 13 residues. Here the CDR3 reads CASSFGTSTEQYF. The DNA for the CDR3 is TGTGCCAGCAGTTTCGGGACTAGCACCGAGCAGTACTTC.

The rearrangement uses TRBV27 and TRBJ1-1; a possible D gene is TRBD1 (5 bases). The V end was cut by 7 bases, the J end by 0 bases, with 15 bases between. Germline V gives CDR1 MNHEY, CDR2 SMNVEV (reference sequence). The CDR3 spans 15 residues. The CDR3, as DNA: TGTGCCAGCATGTCCAGGGCGGTTATGAACACTGAAGCTTTCTTT. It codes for CASMSRAVMNTEAFF.

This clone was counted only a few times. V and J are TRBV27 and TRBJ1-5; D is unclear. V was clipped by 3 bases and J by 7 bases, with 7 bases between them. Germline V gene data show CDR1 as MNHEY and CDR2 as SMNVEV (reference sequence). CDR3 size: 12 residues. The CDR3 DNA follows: TGTGCCAGCAGTTTTACGGGACAGCCCCAGCATTTT. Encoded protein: CASSFTGQPQHF.

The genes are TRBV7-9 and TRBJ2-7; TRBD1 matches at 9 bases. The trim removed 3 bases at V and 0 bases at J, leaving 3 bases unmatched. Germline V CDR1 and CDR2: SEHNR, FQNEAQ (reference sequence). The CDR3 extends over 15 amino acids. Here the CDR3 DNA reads TGTGCCAGCAGCTTTGGGGACAGGGCCTCCTACGAGCAGTACTTC. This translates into CASSFGDRASYEQYF. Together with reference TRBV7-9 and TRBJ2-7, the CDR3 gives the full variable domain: DTGVSQNPRHKITKRGQNVTFRCDPISEHNRLYWYRQTLGQGPEFLTYFQNEAQLEKSRLLSDRFSAERPKGSFSTLEIQRTEQGDSAMYLCASSFGDRASYEQYFGPGTRLTVT.

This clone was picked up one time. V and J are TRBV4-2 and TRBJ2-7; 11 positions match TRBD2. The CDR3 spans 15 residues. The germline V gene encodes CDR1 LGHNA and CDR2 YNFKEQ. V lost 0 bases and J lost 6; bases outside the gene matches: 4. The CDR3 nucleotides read TGTGCCAGCAGCCAAGATCGAGGACTAGCGGGCGAGCAGTACTTC. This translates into CASSQDRGLAGEQYF.

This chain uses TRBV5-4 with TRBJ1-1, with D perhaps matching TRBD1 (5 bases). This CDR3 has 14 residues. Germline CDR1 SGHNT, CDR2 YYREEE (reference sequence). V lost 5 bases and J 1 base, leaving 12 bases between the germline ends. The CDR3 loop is CASRGSGGNTEAFF. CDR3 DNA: TGTGCCAGCAGAGGCTCCGGGGGGAACACTGAAGCTTTCTTT.

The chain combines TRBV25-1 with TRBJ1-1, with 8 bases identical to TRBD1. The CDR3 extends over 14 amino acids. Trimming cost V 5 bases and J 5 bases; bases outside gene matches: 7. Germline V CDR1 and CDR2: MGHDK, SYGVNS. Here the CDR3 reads CASSFSGGSTEAFF. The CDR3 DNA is TGTGCCAGCAGTTTTTCAGGGGGCAGTACTGAAGCTTTCTTT.

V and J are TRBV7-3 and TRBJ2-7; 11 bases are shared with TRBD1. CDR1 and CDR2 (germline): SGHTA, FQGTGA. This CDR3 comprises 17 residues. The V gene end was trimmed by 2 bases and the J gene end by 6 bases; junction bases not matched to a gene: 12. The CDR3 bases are TGTGCCAGCAGCTTATATCGGACAGGGGGCTCAATCGTCGAGCAGTACTTC. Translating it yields CASSLYRTGGSIVEQYF.

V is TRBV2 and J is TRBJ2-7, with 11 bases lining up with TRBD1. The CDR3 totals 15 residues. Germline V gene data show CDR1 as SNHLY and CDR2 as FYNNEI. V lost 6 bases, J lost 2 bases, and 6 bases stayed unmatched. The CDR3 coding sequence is TGTGCCAGCAGCTACTCGGGACAGGGGGCCTACGAGCAGTACTTC. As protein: CASSYSGQGAYEQYF.

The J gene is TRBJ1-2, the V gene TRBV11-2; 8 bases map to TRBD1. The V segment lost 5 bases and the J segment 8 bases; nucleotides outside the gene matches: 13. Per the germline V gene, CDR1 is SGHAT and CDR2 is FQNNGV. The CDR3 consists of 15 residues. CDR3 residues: CASSPIGQGLGGYTF. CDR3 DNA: TGTGCCAGCAGCCCCATTGGACAGGGCCTGGGGGGCTACACCTTC.

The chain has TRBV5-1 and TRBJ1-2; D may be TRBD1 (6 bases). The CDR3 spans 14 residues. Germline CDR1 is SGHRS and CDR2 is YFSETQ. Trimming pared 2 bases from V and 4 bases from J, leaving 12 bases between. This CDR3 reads CASSFGGAGYGYTF. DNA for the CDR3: TGCGCCAGCAGCTTTGGGGGCGCGGGCTATGGCTACACCTTC.

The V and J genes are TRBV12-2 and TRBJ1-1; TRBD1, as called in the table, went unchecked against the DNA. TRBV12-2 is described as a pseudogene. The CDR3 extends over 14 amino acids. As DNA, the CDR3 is TGTGCAAGTCGCCCGGCTCGGGGACAGGCCTGGGGTTTCTTT. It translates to CASRPARGQAWGFF.

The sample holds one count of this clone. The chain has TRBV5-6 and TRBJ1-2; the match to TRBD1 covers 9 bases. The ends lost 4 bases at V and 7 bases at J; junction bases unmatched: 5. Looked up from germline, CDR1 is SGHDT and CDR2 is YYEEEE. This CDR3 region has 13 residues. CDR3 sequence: CASSAWTGAGYTF. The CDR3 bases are TGTGCCAGCAGCGCCTGGACAGGGGCTGGCTACACCTTC.

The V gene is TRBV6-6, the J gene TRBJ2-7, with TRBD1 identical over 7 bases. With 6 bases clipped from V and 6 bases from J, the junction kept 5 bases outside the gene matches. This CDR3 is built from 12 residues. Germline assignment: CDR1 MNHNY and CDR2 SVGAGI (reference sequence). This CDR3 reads CASSPGQPEQYF. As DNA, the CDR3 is TGTGCCAGCAGCCCGGGACAGCCCGAGCAGTACTTC.